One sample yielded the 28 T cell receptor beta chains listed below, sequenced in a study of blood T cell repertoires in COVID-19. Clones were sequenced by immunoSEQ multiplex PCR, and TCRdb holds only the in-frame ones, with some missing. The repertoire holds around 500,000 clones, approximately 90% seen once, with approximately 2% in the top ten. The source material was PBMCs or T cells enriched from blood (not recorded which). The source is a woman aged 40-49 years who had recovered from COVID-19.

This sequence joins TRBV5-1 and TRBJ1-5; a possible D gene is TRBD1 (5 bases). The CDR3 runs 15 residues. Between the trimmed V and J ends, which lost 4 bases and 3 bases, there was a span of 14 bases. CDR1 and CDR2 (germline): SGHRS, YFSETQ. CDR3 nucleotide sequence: TGCGCCAGCAGCCCGTGGACGGGGGACAATCAGCCCCAGCATTTT. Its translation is CASSPWTGDNQPQHF.

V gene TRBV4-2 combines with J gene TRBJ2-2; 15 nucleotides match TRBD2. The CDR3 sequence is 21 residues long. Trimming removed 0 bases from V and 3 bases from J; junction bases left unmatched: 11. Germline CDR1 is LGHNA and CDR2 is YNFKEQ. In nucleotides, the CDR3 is TGTGCCAGCAGCCAAGAGGGAAGGACTAGCGGGAGGGCCCTCGACACCGGGGAGCTGTTTTTT. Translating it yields CASSQEGRTSGRALDTGELFF.

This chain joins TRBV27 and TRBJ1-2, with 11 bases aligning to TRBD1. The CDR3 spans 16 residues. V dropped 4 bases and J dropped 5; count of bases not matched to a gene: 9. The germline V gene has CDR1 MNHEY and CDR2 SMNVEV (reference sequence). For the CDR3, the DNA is TGTGCCAGCAGTTCCGGGACAGGGGGTTTTAGTTATGGCTACACCTTC. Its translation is CASSSGTGGFSYGYTF.

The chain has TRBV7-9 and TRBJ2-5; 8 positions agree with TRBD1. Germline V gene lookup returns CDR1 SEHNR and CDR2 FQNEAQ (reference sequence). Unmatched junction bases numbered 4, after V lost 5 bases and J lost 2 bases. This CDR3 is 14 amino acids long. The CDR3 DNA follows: TGTGCCAGCAGCCCGGGACAGGCGCAAGAGACCCAGTACTTC. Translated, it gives CASSPGQAQETQYF.

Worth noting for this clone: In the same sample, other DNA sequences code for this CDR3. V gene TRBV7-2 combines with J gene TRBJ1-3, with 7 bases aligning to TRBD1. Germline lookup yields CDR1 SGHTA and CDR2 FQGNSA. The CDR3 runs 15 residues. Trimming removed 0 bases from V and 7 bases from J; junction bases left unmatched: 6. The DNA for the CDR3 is TGTGCCAGCAGCTTAGCGGGACAGAGGGGCAACACCATATATTTT. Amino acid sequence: CASSLAGQRGNTIYF. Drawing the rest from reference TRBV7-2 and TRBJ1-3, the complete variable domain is GAGVSQSPSNKVTEKGKDVELRCDPISGHTALYWYRQSLGQGLEFLIYFQGNSAPDKSGLPSDRFSAERTGGSVSTLTIQRTQQEDSAVYLCASSLAGQRGNTIYFGEGSWLTVV.

The CDR3: CASSTIRGNSPLHF. In DNA form, the CDR3 reads TGTGCCAGCAGCACTATTAGGGGTAACTCACCCCTCCACTTT. This chain joins TRBV9 and TRBJ1-6, with D perhaps TRBD1 (5 bases). V lost 4 bases to trimming and J lost 10 bases, with 15 bases between them. The CDR3 is 14 amino acids. Germline V gene lookup returns CDR1 SGDLS and CDR2 YYNGEE.

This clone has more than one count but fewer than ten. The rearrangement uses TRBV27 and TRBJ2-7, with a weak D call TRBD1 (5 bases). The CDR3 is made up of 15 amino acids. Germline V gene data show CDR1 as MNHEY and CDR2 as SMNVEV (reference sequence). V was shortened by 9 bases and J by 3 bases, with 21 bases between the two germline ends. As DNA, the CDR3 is TGTGCCAGTCGACCCCGTCCGGACGGACACTACGAGCAGTACTTC. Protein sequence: CASRPRPDGHYEQYF.

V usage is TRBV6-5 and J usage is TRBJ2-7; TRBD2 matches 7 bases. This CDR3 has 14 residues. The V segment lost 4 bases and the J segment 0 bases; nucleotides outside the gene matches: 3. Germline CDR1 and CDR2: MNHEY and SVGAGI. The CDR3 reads CASSSGLLSYEQYF. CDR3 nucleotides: TGTGCCAGCAGTTCGGGACTACTCTCCTACGAGCAGTACTTC.

The CDR3 loop is CASSLAGWSSYEQYF. In nucleotides, the CDR3 is TGTGCCAGCAGCTTGGCCGGGTGGAGCTCCTACGAGCAGTACTTC. This chain connects TRBV5-8 to TRBJ2-7; D call uncertain. The germline V and J ends were trimmed by 0 bases and 0 bases, with 10 bases remaining between them. The germline gives CDR1 SGHTS, CDR2 YDEGEE. This CDR3 is 15 amino acids long.

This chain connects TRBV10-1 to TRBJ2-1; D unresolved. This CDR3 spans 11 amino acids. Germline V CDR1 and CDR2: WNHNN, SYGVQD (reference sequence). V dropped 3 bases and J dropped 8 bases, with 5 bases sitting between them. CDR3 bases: TGCGCCAGCAGTGATCGAGATGAGCAGTTCTTC. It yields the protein CASSDRDEQFF.

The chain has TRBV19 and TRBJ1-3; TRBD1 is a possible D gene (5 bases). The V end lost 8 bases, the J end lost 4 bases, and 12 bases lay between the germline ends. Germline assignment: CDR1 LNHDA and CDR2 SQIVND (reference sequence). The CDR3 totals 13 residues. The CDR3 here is CASRQGPGNTIYF. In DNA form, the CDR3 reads TGTGCCAGTCGTCAGGGCCCGGGAAACACCATATATTTT. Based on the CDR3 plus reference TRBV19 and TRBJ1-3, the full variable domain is DGGITQSPKYLFRKEGQNVTLSCEQNLNHDAMYWYRQDPGQGLRLIYYSQIVNDFQKGDIAEGYSVSREKKESFPLTVTSAQKNPTAFYLCASRQGPGNTIYFGEGSWLTVV.

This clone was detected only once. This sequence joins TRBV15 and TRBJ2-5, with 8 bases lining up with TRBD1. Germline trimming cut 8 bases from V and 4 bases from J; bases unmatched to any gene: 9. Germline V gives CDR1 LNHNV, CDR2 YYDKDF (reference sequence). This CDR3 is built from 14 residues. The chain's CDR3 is CATGTGQDLETQYF. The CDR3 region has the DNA TGTGCCACCGGTACGGGACAGGATTTAGAGACCCAGTACTTC.

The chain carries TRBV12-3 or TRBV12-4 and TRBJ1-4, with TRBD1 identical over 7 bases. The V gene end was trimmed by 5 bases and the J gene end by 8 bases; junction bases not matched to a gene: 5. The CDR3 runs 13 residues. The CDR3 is CASSQTGREKLFF. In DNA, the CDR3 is TGTGCCAGCAGTCAGACAGGGAGGGAAAAACTGTTTTTT.

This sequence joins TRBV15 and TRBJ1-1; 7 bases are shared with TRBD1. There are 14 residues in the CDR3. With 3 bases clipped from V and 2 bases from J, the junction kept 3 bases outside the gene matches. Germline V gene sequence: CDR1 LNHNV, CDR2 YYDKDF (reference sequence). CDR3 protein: CATSSRQGNTEAFF. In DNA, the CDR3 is TGTGCCACCAGCAGTCGACAGGGTAACACTGAAGCTTTCTTT.

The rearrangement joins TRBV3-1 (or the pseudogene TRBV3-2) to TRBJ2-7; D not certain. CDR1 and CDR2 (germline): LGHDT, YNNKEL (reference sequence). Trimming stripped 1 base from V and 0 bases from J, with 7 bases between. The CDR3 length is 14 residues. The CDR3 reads CASSQVRSSYEQYF. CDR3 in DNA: TGTGCCAGCAGCCAAGTCCGCAGCTCCTACGAGCAGTACTTC.

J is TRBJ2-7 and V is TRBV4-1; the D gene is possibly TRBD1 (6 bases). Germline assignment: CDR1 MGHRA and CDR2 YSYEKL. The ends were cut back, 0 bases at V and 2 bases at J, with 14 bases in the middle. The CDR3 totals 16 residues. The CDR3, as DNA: TGCGCCAGCAGCCAAGATCCCCAGGGGCTGACCTACGAGCAGTACTTC. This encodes CASSQDPQGLTYEQYF.

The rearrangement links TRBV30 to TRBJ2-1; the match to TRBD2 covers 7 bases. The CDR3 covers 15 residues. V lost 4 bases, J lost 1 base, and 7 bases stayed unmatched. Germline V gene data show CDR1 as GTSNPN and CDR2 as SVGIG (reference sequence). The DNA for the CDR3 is TGTGCCTGGAATCGGGGGGAGAGGTCCTACAATGAGCAGTTCTTC. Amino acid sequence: CAWNRGERSYNEQFF.

CDR3 in amino acids: CASSEGSSQYF. The CDR3 bases are TGTGCCAGCTCTGAGGGCTCGTCGCAGTACTTC. The V and J genes are TRBV14 and TRBJ2-7; TRBD2 might be the D (5 bases). Germline CDR1 and CDR2: SGHDN and FVKESK. Trimming took off 8 bases at V and 9 bases at J, with 14 bases between the two ends. The CDR3 is 11 amino acids.

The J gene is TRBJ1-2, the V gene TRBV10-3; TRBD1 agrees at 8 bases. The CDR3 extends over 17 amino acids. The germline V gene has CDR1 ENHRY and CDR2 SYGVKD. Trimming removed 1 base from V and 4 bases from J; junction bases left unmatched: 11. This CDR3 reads CAISEYQGQVRVYGYTF. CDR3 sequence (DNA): TGTGCCATCAGTGAGTACCAGGGACAGGTACGAGTCTATGGCTACACCTTC.

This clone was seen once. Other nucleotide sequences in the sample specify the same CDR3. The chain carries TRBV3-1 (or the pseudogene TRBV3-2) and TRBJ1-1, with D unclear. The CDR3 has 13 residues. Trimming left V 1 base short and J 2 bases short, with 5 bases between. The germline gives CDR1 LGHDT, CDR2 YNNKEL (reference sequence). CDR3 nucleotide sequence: TGTGCCAGCAGCCAAGCCGTAAACACTGAAGCTTTCTTT. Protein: CASSQAVNTEAFF.

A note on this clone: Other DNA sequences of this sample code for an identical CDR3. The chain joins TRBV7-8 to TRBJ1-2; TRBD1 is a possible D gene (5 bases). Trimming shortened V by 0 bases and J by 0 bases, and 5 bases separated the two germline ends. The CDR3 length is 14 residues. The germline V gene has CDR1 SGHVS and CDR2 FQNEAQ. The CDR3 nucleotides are TGTGCCAGCAGCTTAGCCAGGGCTAACTATGGCTACACCTTC. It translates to CASSLARANYGYTF.

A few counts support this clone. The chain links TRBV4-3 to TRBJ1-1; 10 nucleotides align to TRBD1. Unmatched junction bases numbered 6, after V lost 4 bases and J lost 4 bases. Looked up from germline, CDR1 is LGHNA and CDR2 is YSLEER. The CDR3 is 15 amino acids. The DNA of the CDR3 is TGCGCCAGCAGCCTAGGGACAGGGGACGGCACTGAAGCTTTCTTT. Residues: CASSLGTGDGTEAFF.

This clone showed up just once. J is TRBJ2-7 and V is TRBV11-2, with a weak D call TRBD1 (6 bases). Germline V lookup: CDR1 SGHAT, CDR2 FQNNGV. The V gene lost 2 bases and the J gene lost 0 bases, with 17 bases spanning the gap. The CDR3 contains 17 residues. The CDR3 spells CASSLNTDFRGSYEQYF. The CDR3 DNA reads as TGTGCCAGCAGCTTAAACACGGATTTCAGGGGCTCCTACGAGCAGTACTTC.

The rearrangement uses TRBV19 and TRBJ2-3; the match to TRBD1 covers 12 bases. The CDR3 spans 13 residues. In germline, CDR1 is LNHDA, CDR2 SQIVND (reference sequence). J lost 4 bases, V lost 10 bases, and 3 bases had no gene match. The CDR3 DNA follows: TGTGCCACCGGGGACAGGGGGCCAGATACGCAGTATTTT. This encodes CATGDRGPDTQYF. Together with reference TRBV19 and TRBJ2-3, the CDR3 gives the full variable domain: DGGITQSPKYLFRKEGQNVTLSCEQNLNHDAMYWYRQDPGQGLRLIYYSQIVNDFQKGDIAEGYSVSREKKESFPLTVTSAQKNPTAFYLCATGDRGPDTQYFGPGTRLTVL.

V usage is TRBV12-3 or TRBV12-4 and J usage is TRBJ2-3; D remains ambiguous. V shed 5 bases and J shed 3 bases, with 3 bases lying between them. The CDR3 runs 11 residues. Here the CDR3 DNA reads TGTGCCAGCAGTCGTACAGATACGCAGTATTTT. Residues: CASSRTDTQYF.

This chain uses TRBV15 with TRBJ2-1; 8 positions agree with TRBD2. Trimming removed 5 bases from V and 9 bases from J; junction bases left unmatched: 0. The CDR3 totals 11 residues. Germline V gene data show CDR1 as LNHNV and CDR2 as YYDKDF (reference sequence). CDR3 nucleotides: TGTGCCACCAGCCGGGGGGGTGAGCAGTTCTTC. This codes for CATSRGGEQFF. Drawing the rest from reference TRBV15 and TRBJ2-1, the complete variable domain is DAMVIQNPRYQVTQFGKPVTLSCSQTLNHNVMYWYQQKSSQAPKLLFHYYDKDFNNEADTPDNFQSRRPNTSFCFLDIRSPGLGDTAMYLCATSRGGEQFFGPGTRLTVL.

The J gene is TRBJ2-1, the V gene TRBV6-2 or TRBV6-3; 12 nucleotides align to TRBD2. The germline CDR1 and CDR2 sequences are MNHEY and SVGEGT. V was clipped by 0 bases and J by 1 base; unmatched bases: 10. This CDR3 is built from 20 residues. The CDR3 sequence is CASSYSPPSGRALSYNEQFF. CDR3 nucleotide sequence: TGTGCCAGCAGTTACTCCCCTCCTAGCGGGAGGGCCTTATCCTACAATGAGCAGTTCTTC.

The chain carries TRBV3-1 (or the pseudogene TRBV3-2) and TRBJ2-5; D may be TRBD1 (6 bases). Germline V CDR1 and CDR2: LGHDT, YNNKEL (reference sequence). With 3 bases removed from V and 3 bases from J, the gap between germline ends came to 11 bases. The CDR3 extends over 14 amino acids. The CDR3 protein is CASSQRTVKETQYF. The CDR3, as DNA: TGTGCCAGCAGCCAGCGGACAGTAAAAGAGACCCAGTACTTC.